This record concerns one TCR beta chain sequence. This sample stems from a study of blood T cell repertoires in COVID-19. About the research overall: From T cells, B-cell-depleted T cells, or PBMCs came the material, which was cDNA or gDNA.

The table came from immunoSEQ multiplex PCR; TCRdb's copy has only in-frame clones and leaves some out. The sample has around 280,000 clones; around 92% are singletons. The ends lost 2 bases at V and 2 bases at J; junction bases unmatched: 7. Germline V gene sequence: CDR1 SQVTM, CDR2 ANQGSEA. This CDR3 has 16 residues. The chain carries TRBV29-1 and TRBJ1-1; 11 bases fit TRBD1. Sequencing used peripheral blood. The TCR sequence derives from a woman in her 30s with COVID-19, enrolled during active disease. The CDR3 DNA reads TGCAGCGTTGAATCTGGGGGACAGGGGGTTAACACTGAAGCTTTCTTT. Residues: CSVESGGQGVNTEAFF.